This T cell receptor beta chain stems from a study of CD8+ T cells in alopecia areata. Background on the study: Among treated patients, oral tofacitinib was administered at 5 to 10 mg twice daily. After 6 to 18 months of tofacitinib, follow-up continued 6 months off drug. Findings and limits, study-wide: Normal skin's resident alphabeta T cells are also sequenced in scalp samples. As there was one nonresponder, how baseline CD8+ expansion relates to response remains uncertain.

This clone occurred once. Its antigen is still unknown. The V and J ends lost 8 bases and 6 bases respectively, with 14 bases between them. CDR1 SNHLY and CDR2 FYNNEI come from the germline V gene. This CDR3 contains 13 residues. Reverse transcribed after extraction, RNA yielded cDNA as the sequencing template. TCRdb keeps only in-frame clones here, not all; method: immunoSEQ multiplex PCR. The table includes roughly 190,000 clones, 50% to 70% detected once. As for treatment: oral pan-JAK inhibitor, 5-10 mg twice daily. The sample was CD4+ T cells sorted from blood, taken around week 49, from a patient treated with tofacitinib. V is TRBV2 and J is TRBJ2-4, with D tentatively TRBD1 (5 bases). The receptor comes from a human donor with alopecia areata. The CDR3 here is CASGAGLGNIQYF. As DNA, the CDR3 is TGTGCCAGCGGGGCAGGGTTGGGAAACATTCAGTACTTC.